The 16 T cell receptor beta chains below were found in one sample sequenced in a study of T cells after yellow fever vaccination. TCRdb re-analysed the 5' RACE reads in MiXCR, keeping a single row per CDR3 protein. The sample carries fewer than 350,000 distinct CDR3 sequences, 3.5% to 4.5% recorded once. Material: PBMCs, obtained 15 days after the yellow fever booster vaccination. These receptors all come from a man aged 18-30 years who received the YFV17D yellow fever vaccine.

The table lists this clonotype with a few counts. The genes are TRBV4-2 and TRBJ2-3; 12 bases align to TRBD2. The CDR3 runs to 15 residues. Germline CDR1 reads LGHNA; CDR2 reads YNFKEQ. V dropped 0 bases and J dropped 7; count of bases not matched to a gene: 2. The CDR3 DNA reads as TGTGCCAGCAGCCAAGAAGGACTAGCGGGGTATACGCAGTATTTT. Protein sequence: CASSQEGLAGYTQYF.

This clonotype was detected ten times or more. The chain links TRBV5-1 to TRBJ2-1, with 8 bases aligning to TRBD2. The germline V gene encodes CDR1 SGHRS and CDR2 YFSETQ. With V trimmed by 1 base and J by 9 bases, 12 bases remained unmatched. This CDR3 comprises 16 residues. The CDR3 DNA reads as TGCGCCAGCAGCTTGAGGTCGGGGGGGGCCGTTGGTGAGCAGTTCTTC. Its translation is CASSLRSGGAVGEQFF.

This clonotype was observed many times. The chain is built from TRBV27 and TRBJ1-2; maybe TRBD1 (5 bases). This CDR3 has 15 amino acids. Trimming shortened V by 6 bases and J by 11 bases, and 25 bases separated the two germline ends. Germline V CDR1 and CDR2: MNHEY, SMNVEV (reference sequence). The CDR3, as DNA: TGTGCCAGCAGCCGAATTCAGGGATTATTCCCGTATTACACCTTC. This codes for CASSRIQGLFPYYTF.

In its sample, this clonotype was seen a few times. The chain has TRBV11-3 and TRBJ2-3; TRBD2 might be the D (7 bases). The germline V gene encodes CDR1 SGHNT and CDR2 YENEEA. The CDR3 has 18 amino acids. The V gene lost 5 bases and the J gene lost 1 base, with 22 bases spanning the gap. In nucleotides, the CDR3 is TGTGCCAGCAGCCCCAATACGGGGGGCTTAGATGGCACAGATACGCAGTATTTT. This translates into CASSPNTGGLDGTDTQYF.

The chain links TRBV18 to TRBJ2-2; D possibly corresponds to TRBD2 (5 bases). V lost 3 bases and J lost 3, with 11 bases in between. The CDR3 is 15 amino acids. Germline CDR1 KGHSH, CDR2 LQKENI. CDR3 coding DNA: TGTGCCAGCTCACCCACTCGGGGTTACACCGGGGAGCTGTTTTTT. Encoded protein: CASSPTRGYTGELFF.

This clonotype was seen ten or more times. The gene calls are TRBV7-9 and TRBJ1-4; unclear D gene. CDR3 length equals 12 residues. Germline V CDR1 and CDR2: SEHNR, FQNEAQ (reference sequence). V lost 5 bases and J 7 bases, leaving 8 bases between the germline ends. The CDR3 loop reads CASSDSGEKLFF. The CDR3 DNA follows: TGTGCCAGCAGCGATTCGGGTGAAAAACTGTTTTTT.

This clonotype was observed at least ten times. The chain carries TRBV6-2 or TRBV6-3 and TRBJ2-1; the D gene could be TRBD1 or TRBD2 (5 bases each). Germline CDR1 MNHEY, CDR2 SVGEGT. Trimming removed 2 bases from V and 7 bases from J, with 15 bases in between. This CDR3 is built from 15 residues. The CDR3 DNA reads TGTGCCAGCAGTTACACGGGACCCCGACTAAATGAGCAGTTCTTC. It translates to CASSYTGPRLNEQFF.

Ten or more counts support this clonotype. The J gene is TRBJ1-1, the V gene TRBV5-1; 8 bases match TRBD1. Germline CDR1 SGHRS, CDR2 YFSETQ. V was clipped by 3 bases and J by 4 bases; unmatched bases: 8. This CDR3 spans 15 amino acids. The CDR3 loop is CASSSGDRGGTEAFF. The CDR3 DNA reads TGCGCCAGCAGCTCCGGCGACAGGGGAGGCACTGAAGCTTTCTTT.

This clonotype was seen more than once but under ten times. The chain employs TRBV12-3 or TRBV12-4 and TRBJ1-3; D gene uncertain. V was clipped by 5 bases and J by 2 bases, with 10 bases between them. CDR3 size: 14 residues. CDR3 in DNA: TGTGCCAGCAGTCGTTGGATCCCTGGAAACACCATATATTTT. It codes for CASSRWIPGNTIYF.

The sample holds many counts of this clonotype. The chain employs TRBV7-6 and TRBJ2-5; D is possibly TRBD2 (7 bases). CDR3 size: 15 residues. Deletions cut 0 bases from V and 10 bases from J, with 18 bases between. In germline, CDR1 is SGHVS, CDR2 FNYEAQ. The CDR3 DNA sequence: TGTGCCAGCAGCTTAGCCTGGGGGGGGCCCAGGATCCAGTACTTC. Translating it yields CASSLAWGGPRIQYF. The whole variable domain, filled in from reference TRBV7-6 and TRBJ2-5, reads GAGVSQSPRYKVTKRGQDVALRCDPISGHVSLYWYRQALGQGPEFLTYFNYEAQQDKSGLPNDRFSAERPEGSISTLTIQRTEQRDSAMYRCASSLAWGGPRIQYFGPGTRLLVL.

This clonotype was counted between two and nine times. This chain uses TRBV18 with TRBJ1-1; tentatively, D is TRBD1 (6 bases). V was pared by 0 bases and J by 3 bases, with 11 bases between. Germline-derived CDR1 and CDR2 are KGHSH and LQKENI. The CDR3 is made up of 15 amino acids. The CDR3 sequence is CASSPPGRGDTEAFF. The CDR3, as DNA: TGTGCCAGCTCACCACCGGGAAGGGGGGACACTGAAGCTTTCTTT.

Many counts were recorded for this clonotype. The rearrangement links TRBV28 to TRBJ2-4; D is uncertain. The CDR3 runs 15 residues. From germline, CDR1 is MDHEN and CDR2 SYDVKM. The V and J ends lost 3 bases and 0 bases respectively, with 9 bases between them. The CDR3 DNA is TGTGCCAGCAGTTTCTGGAACCTAGCCAAAAACATTCAGTACTTC. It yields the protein CASSFWNLAKNIQYF.

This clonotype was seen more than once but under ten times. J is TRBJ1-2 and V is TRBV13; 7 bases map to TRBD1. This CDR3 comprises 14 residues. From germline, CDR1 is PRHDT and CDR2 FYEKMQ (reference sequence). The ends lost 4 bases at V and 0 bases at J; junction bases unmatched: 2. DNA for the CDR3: TGTGCCAGCAGCTCAGGGGGAGCTAACTATGGCTACACCTTC. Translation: CASSSGGANYGYTF.

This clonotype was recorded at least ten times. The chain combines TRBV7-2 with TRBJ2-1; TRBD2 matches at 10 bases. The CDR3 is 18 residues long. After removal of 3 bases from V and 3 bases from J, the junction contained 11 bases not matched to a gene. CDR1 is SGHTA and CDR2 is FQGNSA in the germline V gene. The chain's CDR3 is CASSFYQAGGYFYNEQFF. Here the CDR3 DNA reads TGTGCCAGCAGCTTTTACCAAGCGGGGGGGTATTTCTACAATGAGCAGTTCTTC.

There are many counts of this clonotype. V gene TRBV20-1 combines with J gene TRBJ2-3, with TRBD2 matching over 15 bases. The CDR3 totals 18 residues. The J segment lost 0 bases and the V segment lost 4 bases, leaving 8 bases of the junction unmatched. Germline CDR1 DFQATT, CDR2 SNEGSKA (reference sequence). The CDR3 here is CSATGLAGGPPSTDTQYF. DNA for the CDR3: TGCAGTGCTACAGGACTAGCGGGGGGGCCCCCAAGCACAGATACGCAGTATTTT.

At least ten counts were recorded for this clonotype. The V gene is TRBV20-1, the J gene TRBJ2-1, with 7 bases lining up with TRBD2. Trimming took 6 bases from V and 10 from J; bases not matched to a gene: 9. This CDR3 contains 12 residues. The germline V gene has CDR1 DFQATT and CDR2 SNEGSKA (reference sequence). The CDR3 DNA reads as TGCAGTGCGGACGGCGCACTAGCGGAGCAGTTCTTC. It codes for CSADGALAEQFF.